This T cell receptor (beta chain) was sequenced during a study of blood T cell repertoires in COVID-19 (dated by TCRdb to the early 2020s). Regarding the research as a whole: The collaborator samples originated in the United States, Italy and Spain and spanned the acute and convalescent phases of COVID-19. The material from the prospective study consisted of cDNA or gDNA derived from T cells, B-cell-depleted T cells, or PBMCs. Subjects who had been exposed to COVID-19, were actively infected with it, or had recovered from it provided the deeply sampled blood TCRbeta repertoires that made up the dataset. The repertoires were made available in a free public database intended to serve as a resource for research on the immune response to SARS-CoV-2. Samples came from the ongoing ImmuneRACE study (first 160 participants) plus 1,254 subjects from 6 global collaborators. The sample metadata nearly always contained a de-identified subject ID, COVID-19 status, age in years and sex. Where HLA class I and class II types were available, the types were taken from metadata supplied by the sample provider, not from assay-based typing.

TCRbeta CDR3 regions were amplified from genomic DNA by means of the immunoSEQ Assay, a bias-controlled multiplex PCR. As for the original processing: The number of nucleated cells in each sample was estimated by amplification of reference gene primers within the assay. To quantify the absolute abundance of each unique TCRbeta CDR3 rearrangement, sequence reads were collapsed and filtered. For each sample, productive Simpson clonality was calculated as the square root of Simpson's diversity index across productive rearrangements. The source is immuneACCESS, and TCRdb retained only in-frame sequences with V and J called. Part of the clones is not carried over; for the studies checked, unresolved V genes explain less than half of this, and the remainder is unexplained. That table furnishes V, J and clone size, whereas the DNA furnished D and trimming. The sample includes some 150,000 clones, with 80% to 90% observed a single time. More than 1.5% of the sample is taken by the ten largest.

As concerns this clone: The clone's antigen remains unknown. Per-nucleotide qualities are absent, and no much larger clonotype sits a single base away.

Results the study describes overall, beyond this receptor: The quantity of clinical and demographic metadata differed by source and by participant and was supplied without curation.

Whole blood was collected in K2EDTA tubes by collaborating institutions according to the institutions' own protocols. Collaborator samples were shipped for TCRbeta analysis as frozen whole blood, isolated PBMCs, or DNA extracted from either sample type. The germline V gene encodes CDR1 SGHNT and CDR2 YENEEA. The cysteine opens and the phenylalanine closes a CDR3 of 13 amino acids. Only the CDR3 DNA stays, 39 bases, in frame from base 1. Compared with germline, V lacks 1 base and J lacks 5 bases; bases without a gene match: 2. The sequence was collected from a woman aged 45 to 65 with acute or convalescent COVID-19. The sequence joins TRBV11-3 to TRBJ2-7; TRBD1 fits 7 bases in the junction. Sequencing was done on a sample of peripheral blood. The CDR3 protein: CASSLGQGHEQYF. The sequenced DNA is TGTGCCAGCAGCTTAGGACAGGGCCACGAGCAGTACTTC.